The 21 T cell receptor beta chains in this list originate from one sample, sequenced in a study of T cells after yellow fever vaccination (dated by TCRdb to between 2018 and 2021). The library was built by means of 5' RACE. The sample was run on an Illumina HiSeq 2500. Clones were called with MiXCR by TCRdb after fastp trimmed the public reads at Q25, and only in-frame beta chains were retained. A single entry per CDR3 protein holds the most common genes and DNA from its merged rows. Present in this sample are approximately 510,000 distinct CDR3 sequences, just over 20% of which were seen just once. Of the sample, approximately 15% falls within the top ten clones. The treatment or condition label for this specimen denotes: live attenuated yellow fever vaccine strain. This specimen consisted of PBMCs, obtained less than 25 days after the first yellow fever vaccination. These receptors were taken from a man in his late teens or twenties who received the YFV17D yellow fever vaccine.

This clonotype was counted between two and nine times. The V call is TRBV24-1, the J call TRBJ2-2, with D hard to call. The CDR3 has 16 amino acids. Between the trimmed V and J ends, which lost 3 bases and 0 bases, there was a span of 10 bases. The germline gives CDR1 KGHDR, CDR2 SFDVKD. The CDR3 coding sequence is TGTGCCACCAGTGATCCCACCCCTGCGAACACCGGGGAGCTGTTTTTT. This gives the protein CATSDPTPANTGELFF.

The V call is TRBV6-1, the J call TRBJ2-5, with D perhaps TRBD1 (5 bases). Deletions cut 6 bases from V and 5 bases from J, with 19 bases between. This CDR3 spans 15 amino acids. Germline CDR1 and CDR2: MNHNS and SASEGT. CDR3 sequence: CASRDDSVVSETQYF. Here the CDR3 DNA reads TGTGCCAGCAGGGACGACAGCGTGGTGTCGGAGACCCAGTACTTC.

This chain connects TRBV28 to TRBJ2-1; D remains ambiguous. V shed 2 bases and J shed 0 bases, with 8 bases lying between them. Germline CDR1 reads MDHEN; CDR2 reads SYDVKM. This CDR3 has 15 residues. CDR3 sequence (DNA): TGTGCCAGCAGTTTACCCCACCTCTCCTACAATGAGCAGTTCTTC. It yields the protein CASSLPHLSYNEQFF.

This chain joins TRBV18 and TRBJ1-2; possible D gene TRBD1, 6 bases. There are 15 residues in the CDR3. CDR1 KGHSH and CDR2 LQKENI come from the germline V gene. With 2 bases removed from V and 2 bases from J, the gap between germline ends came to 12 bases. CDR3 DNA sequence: TGTGCCAGCTCACCAACCGGACAGATGAACTATGGCTACACCTTC. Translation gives CASSPTGQMNYGYTF. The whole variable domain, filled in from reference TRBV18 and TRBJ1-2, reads NAGVMQNPRHLVRRRGQEARLRCSPMKGHSHVYWYRQLPEEGLKFMVYLQKENIIDESGMPKERFSAEFPKEGPSILRIQQVVRGDSAAYFCASSPTGQMNYGYTFGSGTRLTVV.

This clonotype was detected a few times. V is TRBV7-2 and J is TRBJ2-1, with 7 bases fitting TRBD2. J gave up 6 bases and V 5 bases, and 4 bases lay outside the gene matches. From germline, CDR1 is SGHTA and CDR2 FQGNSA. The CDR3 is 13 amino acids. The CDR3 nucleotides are TGTGCCAGCAGCGAGGGACTATTCAATGAGCAGTTCTTC. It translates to CASSEGLFNEQFF.

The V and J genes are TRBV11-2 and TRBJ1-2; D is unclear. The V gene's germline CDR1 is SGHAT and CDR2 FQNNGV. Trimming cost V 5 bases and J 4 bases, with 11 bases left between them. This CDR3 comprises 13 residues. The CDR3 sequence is CASSHLVVYGYTF. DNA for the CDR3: TGTGCCAGCAGCCACCTGGTGGTCTATGGCTACACCTTC.

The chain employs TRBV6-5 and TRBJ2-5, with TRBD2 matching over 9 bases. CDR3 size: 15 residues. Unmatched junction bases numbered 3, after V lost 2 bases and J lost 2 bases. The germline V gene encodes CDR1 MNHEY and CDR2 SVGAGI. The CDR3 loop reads CASSYRLAGQETQYF. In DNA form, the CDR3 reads TGTGCCAGCAGTTACAGGCTAGCGGGGCAAGAGACCCAGTACTTC.

CDR3 in amino acids: CASSPLGAGEQYF. In nucleotides, the CDR3 is TGTGCCAGCAGTCCGTTAGGGGCGGGGGAGCAGTACTTC. The chain joins TRBV12-3 or TRBV12-4 to TRBJ2-7; maybe TRBD2 (6 bases). The CDR3 sequence is 13 residues long. Trimming shortened V by 5 bases and J by 7 bases, and 15 bases separated the two germline ends.

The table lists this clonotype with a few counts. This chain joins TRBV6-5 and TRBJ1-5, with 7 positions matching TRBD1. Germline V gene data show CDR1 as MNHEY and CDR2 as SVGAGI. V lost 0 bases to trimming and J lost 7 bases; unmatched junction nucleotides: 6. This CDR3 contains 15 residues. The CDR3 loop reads CASSYSRQGRQPQHF. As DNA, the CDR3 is TGTGCCAGCAGTTACTCCCGACAGGGACGACAGCCCCAGCATTTT.

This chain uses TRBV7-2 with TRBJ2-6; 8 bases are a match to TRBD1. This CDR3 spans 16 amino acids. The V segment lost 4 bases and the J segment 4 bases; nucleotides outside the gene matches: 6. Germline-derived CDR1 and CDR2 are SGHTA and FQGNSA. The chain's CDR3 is CASSSRTGYGANVLTF. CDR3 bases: TGTGCCAGCAGCTCAAGGACAGGGTACGGGGCCAACGTCCTGACTTTC.

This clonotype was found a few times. The CDR3 loop reads CASSAEGATDTQYF. Written as DNA, the CDR3 is TGTGCCAGCAGCGCCGAGGGGGCCACAGATACGCAGTATTTT. This rearrangement joins TRBV5-5 to TRBJ2-3, with 7 bases aligning to TRBD1. The CDR3 has 14 residues. The J segment lost 2 bases and the V segment lost 4 bases, leaving 4 bases of the junction unmatched. CDR1 SGHKS and CDR2 YYEKEE come from the germline V gene (reference sequence).

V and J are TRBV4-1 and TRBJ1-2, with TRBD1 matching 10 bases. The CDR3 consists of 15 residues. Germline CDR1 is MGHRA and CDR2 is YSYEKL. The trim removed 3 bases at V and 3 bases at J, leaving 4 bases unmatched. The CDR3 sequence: CASSHPGQGYYGYTF. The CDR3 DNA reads TGCGCCAGCAGCCACCCGGGACAGGGGTACTATGGCTACACCTTC.

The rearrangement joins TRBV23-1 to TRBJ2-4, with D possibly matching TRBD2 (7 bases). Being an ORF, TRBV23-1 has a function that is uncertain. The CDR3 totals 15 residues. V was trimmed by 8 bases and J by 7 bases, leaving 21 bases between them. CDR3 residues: CASPKRCGGCNIQYF. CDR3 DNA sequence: TGCGCCAGCCCCAAAAGGTGCGGGGGCTGTAACATTCAGTACTTC.

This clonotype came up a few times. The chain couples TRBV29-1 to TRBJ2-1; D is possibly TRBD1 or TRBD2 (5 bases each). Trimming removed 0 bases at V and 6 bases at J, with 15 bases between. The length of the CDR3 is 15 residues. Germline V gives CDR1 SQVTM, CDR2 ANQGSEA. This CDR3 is CSVEDRFLRGNEQFF. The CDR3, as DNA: TGCAGCGTTGAAGATCGGTTTTTGAGGGGCAATGAGCAGTTCTTC.

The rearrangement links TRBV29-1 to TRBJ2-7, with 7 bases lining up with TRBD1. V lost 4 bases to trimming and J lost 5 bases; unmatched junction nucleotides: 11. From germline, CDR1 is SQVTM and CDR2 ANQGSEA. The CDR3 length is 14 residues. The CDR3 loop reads CSVALLAGGHEQYF. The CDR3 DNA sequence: TGCAGCGTTGCGTTGTTGGCAGGGGGACACGAGCAGTACTTC.

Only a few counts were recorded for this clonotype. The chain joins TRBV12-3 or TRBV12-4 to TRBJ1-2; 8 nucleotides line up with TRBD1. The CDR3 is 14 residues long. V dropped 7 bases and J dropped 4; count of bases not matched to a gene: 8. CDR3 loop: CASTWDRTFYGYTF. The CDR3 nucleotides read TGTGCCAGCACCTGGGACAGGACCTTCTATGGCTACACCTTC.

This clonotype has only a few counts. The CDR3 DNA sequence: TGTGCCAGTAGTATAGGACCGCAAAGCACCGGGGAGCTGTTTTTT. Protein sequence: CASSIGPQSTGELFF. The chain combines TRBV19 with TRBJ2-2; the D is unclear. V lost 1 base and J 4 bases, leaving 10 bases between the germline ends. The germline gives CDR1 LNHDA, CDR2 SQIVND (reference sequence). The CDR3 is made up of 15 amino acids.

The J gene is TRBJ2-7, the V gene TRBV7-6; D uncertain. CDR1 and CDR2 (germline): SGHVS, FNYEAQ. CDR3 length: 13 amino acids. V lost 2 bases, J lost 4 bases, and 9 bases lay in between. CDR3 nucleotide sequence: TGTGCCAGCAGCTTAAATACCCATTACGAGCAGTACGTC. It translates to CASSLNTHYEQYV.

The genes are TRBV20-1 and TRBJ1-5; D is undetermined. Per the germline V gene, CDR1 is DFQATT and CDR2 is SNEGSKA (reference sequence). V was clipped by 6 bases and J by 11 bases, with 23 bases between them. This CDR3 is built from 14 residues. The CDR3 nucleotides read TGCAGTGCCCCGGATCTGGGTGTGGCGAGGGCCCAGCATTTT. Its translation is CSAPDLGVARAQHF.

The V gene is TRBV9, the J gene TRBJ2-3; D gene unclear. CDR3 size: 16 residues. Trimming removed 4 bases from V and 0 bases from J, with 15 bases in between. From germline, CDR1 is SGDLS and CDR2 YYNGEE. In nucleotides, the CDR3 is TGTGCCAGCAGCCCCGCCTGGCAGTTAAGCACAGATACGCAGTATTTT. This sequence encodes CASSPAWQLSTDTQYF.

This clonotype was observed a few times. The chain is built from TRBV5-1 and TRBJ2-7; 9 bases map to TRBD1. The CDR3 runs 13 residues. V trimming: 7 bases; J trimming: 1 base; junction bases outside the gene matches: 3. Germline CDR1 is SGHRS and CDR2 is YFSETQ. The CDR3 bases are TGCGCCAGCGGACAGGGGCCATCCTACGAGCAGTACGTC. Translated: CASGQGPSYEQYV.